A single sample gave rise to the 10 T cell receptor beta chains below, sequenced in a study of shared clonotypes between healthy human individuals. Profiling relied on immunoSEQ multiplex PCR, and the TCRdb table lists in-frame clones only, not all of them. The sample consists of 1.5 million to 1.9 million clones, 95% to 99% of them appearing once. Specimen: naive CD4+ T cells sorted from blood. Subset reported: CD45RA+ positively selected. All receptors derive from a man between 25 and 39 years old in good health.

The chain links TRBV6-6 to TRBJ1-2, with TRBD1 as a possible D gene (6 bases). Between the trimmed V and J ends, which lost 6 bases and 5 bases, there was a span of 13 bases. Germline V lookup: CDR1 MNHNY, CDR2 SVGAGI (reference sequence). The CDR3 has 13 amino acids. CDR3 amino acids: CASSNGQQYGYTF. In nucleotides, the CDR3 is TGTGCCAGCAGCAACGGACAGCAATATGGCTACACCTTC.

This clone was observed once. This CDR3 is CASSQNIRDPDSYEQYF. As DNA, the CDR3 is TGCGCCAGCAGCCAGAATATCCGGGACCCCGACTCCTACGAGCAGTACTTC. The chain has TRBV4-1 and TRBJ2-7; D tentatively reads TRBD1 or TRBD2 (5 bases each). CDR1 is MGHRA and CDR2 is YSYEKL in the germline V gene. This CDR3 is 17 amino acids long. V was clipped by 3 bases and J by 0 bases, with 18 bases between them.

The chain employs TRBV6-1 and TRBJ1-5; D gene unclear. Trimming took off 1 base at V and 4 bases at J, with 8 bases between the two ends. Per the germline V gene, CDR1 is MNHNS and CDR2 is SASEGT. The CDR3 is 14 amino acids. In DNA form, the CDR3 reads TGTGCCAGCAGTGAAGGCAGTTCTAATCAGCCCCAGCATTTT. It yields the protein CASSEGSSNQPQHF.

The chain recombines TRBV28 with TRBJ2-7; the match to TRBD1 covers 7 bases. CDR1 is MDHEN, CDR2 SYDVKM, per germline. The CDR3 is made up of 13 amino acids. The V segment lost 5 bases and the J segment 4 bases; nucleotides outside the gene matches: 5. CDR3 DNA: TGTGCCAGCAGTAACCACAGGGGATACGAGCAGTACTTC. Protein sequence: CASSNHRGYEQYF.

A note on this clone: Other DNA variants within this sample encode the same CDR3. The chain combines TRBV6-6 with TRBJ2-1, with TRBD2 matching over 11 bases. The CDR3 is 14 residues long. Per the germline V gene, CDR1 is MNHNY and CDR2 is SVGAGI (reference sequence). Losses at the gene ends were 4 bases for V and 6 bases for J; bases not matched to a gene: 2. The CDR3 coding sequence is TGTGCCAGCAGTTTAGGACTAGCGGGCAATGAGCAGTTCTTC. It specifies CASSLGLAGNEQFF.

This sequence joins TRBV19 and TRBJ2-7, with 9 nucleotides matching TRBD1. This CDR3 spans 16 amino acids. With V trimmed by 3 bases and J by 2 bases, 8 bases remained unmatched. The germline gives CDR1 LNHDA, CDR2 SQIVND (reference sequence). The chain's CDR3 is CASSMDLGTGPYEQYF. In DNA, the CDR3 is TGTGCCAGTAGTATGGATTTAGGGACAGGGCCCTACGAGCAGTACTTC.

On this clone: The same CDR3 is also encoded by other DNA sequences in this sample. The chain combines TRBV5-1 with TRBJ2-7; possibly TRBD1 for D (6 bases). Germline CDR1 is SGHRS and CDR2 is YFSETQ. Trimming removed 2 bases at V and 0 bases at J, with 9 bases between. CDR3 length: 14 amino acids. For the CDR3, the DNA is TGCGCCAGCAGCTTAACAGGGAGCTCCTACGAGCAGTACTTC. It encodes CASSLTGSSYEQYF.

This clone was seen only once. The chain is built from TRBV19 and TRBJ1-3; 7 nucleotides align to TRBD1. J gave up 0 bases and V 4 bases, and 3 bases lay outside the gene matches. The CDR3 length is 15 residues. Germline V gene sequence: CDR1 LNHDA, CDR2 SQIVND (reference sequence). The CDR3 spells CASSTDRTSGNTIYF. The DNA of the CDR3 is TGTGCCAGTAGTACGGACAGGACCTCTGGAAACACCATATATTTT. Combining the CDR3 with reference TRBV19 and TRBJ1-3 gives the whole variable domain DGGITQSPKYLFRKEGQNVTLSCEQNLNHDAMYWYRQDPGQGLRLIYYSQIVNDFQKGDIAEGYSVSREKKESFPLTVTSAQKNPTAFYLCASSTDRTSGNTIYFGEGSWLTVV.

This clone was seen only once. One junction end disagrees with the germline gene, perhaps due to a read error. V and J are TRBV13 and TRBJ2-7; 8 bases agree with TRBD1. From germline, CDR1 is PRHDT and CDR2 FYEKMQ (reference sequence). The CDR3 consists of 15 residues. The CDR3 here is CASSLGSDRGYEQYF. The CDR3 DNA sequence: TGTGCCAGCAGCCTAGGGTCAGACAGGGGCTACGAGCAGTACTTC.

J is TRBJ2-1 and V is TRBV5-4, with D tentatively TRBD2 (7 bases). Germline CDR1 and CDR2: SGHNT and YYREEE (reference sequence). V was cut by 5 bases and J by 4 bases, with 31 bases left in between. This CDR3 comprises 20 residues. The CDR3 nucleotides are TGTGCCAGCAGATCCCGTTCAGGGGCCAGACTGGGAGGGGAGTACAATGAGCAGTTCTTC. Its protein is CASRSRSGARLGGEYNEQFF.